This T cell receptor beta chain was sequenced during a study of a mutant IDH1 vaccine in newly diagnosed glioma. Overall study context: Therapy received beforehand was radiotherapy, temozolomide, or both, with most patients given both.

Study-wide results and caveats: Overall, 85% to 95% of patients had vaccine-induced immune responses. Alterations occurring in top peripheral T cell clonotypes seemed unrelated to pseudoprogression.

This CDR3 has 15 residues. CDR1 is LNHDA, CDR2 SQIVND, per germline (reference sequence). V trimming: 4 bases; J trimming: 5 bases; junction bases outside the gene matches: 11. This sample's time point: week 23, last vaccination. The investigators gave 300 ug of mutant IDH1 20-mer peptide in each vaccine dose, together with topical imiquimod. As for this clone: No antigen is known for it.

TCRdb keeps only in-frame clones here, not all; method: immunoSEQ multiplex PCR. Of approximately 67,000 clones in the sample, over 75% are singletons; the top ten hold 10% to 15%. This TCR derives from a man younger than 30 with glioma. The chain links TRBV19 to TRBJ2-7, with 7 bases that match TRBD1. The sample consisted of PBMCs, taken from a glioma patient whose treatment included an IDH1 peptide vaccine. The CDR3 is CASSKRQGPSDEQYF. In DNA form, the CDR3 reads TGTGCCAGTAGTAAGCGACAGGGACCATCCGACGAGCAGTACTTC.